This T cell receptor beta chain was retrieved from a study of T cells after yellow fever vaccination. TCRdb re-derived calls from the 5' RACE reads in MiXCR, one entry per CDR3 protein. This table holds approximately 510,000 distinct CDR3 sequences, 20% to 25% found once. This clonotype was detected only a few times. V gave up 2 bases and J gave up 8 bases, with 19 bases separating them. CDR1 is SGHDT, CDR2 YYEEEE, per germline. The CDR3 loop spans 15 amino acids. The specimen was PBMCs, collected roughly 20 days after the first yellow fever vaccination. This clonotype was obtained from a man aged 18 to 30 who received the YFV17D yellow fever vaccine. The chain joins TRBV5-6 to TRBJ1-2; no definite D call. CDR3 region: CASSFFATRTPGYTF. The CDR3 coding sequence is TGTGCCAGCAGCTTTTTCGCTACCAGAACGCCGGGCTACACCTTC. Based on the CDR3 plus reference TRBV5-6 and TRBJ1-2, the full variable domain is DAGVTQSPTHLIKTRGQQVTLRCSPKSGHDTVSWYQQALGQGPQFIFQYYEEEERQRGNFPDRFSGHQFPNYSSELNVNALLLGDSALYLCASSFFATRTPGYTFGSGTRLTVV.